This T cell receptor (beta chain) was recovered during a study of shared clonotypes between healthy human individuals. The assay was immunoSEQ multiplex PCR, and TCRdb's table has in-frame clones only and misses some. Of tens of thousands of clones in the sample, 60% to 80% were seen once. Trimming took 3 bases from V and 1 from J, leaving 13 bases between them. Germline CDR1 is SGDLS and CDR2 is YYNGEE. This CDR3 is built from 15 residues. The receptor's source is a man aged 30-40 years in good health. The sequencing sample was made of memory CD8+ T cells sorted from blood. Subset described: CD45RO+ cells pooled with CCR7-negative TemRA cells. V gene TRBV9 combines with J gene TRBJ2-5; possibly TRBD1 or TRBD2 for D (5 bases each). The chain's CDR3 is CASSAWGRGQETQYF. The CDR3 DNA follows: TGTGCCAGCAGCGCGTGGGGACGGGGCCAAGAGACCCAGTACTTC.